Listed below are T cell receptor beta chains from one sample, sequenced in a study of blood T cell repertoires in COVID-19. Using immunoSEQ multiplex PCR, the repertoire was profiled, and TCRdb retains in-frame clones only, with some absent. The table lists about 75,000 clones, 84% of them singletons. Material: peripheral blood. Source of these receptors: a woman aged 50 to 65 with acute or convalescent COVID-19. Each CDR3 is given with its conserved first and last residue.

J gene,V gene,CDR3 protein
TRBJ1-2,TRBV5-4,CASLLPGGYGYTF
TRBJ2-3,TRBV6-5,CASSYSGQGTDTQYF
TRBJ1-1,TRBV6-5,CASRNGQATEAFF
TRBJ2-1,TRBV6-1,CASSESGKVNEQFF
TRBJ1-5,TRBV11-3,CASSFRGGEIYSNQPQHF
TRBJ2-5,TRBV6-5,CASSYRGIVGETQYF
TRBJ1-5,TRBV7-9,CASSSSMGDQPQHF
TRBJ1-5,TRBV6-5,CASIEDYSNQPQHF
TRBJ2-7,TRBV6-4,CANSDRGYSYEQYF
TRBJ2-1,TRBV5-6,CASSLRGLVTYNEQFF
TRBJ2-1,TRBV24-1,CATSDIRQGAGNEQFF
TRBJ1-2,TRBV18,CASSYNRSRYGYTF
TRBJ1-2,TRBV29-1,CSVEGQGLVYGYTF
TRBJ2-7,TRBV19,CASSNLAGEQYF
TRBJ2-7,TRBV29-1,CSVSGTSTYEQYF
TRBJ1-6,TRBV18,CASSAPGMGRNSPLHF
TRBJ2-1,TRBV27,CASSIPSGQGRNEQFF
TRBJ1-6,TRBV19,CASSTTGPNSPLHF
TRBJ1-3,TRBV9,CASSLGKGPGTVSGNTIYF
TRBJ2-2,TRBV4-3,CASSPSSGGNTGELFF
TRBJ1-5,TRBV11-2,CASSLGGGSQPQHF
TRBJ2-2,TRBV10-3,CAISGTGVNTGELFF
TRBJ2-2,TRBV7-2,CASSPGQAGSGELFF
TRBJ1-4,TRBV24-1,CATSDLDRVYEKLFF
TRBJ2-7,TRBV3-1/TRBV3-2,CASSQGTGGAAYEQYF
TRBJ2-7,TRBV19,CASNRGSGSSYEQYF
TRBJ2-7,TRBV9,CASSVGSQPYEQYF